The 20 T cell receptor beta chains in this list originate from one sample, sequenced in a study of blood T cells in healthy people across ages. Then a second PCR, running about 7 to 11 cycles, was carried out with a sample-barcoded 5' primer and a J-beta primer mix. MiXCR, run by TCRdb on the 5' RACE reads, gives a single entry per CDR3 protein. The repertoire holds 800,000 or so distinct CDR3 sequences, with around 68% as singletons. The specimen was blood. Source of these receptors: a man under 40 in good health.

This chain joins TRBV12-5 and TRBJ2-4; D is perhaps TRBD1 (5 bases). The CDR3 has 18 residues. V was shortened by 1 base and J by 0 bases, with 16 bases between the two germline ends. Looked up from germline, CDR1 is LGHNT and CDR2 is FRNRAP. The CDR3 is CASGLAKDSALAKNIQYF. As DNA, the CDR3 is TGTGCTAGTGGTTTGGCAAAAGACAGCGCGCTAGCCAAAAACATTCAGTACTTC.

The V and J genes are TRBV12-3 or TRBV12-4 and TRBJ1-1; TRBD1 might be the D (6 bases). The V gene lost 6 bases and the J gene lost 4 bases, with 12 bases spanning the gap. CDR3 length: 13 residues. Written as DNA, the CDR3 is TGTGCCAGCAGAACCACAGGGACCACTGAAGCTTTCTTT. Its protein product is CASRTTGTTEAFF.

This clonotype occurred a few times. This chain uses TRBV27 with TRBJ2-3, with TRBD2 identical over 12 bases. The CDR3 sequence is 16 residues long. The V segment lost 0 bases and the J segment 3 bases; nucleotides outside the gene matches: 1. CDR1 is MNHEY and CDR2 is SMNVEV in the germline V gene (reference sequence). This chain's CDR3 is CASSLSLAGGTDTQYF. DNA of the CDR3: TGTGCCAGCAGTTTATCTCTAGCGGGGGGGACAGATACGCAGTATTTT.

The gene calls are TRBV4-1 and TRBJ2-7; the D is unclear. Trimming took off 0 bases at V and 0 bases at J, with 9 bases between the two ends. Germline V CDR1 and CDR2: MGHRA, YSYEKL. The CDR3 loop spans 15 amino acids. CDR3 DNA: TGCGCCAGCAGCCAAGAAACATGGAGCTCCTACGAGCAGTACTTC. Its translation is CASSQETWSSYEQYF.

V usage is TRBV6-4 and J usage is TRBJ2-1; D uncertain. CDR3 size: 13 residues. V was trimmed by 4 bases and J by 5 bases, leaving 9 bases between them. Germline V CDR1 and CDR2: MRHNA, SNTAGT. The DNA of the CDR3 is TGTGCCAGCAGTGTAGGCAGAGACAATGAGCAGTTCTTC. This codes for CASSVGRDNEQFF.

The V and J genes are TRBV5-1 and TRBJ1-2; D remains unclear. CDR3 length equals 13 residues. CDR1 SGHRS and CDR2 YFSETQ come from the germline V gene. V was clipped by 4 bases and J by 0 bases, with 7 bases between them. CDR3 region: CASSGDPNYGYTF. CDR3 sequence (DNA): TGCGCCAGCAGCGGGGATCCTAACTATGGCTACACCTTC.

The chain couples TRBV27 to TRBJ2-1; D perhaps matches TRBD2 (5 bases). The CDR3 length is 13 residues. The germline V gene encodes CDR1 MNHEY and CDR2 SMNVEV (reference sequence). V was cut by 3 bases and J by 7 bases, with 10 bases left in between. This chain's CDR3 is CASSFPDSNEQFF. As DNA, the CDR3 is TGTGCCAGCAGTTTCCCGGACTCAAATGAGCAGTTCTTC.

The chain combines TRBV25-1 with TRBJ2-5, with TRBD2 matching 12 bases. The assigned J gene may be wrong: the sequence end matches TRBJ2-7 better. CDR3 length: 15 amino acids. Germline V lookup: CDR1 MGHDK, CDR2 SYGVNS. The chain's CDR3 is CASGVLAGGPHEQYF. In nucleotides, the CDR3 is TGTGCCAGCGGGGTTCTAGCGGGGGGGCCCCACGAGCAGTACTTC.

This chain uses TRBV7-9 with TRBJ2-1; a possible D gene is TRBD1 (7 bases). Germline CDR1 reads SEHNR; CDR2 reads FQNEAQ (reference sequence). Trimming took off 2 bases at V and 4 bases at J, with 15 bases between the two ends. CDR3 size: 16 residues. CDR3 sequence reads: CASSLIPTGRYNEQFF. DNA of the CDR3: TGTGCCAGCAGCTTAATCCCGACAGGGAGGTACAATGAGCAGTTCTTC.

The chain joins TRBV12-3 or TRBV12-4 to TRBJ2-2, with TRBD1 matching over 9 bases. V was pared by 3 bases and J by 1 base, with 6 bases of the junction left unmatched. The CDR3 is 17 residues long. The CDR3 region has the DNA TGTGCCAGCAGTTTTTTACAGGGGGCCTTGAACACCGGGGAGCTGTTTTTT. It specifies CASSFLQGALNTGELFF.

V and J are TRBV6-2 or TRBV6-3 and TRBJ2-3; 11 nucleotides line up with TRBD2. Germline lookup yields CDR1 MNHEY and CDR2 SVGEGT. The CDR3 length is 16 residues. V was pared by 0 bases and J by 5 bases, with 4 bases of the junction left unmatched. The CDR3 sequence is CASSYSIGTSGDTQYF. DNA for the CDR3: TGTGCCAGCAGTTACTCGATTGGGACTAGCGGAGATACGCAGTATTTT.

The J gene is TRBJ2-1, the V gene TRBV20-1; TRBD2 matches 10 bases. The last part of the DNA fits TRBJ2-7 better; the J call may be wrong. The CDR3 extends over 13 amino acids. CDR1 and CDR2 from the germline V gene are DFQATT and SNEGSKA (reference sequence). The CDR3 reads CSGGLATYNEQYF. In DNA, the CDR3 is TGCAGTGGGGGACTAGCGACCTACAATGAGCAGTACTTC.

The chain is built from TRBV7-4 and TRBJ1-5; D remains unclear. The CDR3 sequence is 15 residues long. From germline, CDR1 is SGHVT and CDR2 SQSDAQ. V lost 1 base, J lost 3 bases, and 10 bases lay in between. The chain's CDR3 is CASSLVARDNQPQHF. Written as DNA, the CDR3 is TGTGCCAGCAGCTTAGTAGCCCGGGACAATCAGCCCCAGCATTTT.

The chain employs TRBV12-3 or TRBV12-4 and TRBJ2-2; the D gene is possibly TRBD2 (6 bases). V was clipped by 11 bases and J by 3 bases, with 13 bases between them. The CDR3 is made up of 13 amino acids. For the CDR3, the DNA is TGTGCCGGACGTGGGGGGTACACCGGGGAGCTGTTTTTT. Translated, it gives CAGRGGYTGELFF.

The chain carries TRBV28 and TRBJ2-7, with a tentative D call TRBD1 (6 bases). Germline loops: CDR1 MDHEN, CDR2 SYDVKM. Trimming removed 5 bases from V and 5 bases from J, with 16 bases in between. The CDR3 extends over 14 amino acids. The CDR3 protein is CASSPGVRANEQYF. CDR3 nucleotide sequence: TGTGCCAGCAGTCCAGGGGTCAGGGCGAACGAGCAGTACTTC.

The CDR3 sequence is CASSPSGRGGEQFF. The CDR3 region has the DNA TGTGCCAGCAGTCCCAGCGGGAGAGGGGGTGAGCAGTTCTTC. This sequence joins TRBV12-3 or TRBV12-4 and TRBJ2-1; 8 positions agree with TRBD2. CDR3 length: 14 residues. J gave up 9 bases and V 5 bases, and 9 bases lay outside the gene matches.

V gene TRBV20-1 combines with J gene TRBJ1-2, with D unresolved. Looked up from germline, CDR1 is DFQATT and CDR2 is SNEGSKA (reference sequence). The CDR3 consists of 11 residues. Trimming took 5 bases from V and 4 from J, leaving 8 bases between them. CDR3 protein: CSAGVGYGYTF. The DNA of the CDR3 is TGCAGTGCTGGGGTTGGCTATGGCTACACCTTC.

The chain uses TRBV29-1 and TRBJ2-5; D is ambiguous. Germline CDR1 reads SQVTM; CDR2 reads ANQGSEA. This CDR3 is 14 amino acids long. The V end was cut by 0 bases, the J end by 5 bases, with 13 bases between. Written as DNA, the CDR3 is TGCAGCGTTGAAGATGGGGTCGCCGGGGAGACCCAGTACTTC. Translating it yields CSVEDGVAGETQYF.

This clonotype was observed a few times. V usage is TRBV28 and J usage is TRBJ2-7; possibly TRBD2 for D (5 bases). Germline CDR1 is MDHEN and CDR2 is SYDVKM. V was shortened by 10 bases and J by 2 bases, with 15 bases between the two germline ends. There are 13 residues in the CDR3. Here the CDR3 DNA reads TGTGCCACGCGAAAGGACTGGACCTACGAGCAGTACTTC. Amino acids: CATRKDWTYEQYF. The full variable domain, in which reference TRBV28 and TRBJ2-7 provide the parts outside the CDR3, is DVKVTQSSRYLVKRTGEKVFLECVQDMDHENMFWYRQDPGLGLRLIYFSYDVKMKEKGDIPEGYSVSREKKERFSLILESASTNQTSMYLCATRKDWTYEQYFGPGTRLTVT.

CDR3 loop: CAISEAGEGNTIYF. CDR3 sequence (DNA): TGTGCCATCAGTGAGGCAGGGGAAGGAAACACCATATATTTT. The chain employs TRBV10-3 and TRBJ1-3; possibly TRBD1 for D (6 bases). CDR3 size: 14 residues. V was pared by 2 bases and J by 4 bases, with 9 bases between. Germline V CDR1 and CDR2: ENHRY, SYGVKD.